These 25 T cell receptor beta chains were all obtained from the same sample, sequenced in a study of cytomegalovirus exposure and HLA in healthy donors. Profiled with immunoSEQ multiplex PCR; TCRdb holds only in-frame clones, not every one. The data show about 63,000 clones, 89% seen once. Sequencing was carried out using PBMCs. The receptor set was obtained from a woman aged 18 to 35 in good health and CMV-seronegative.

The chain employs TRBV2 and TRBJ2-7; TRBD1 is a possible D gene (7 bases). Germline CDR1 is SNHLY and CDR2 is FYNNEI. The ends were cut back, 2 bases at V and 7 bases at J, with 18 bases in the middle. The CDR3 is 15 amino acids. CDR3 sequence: CASSERQGGLGEQYF. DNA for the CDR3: TGTGCCAGCAGTGAACGGCAGGGGGGCCTCGGGGAGCAGTACTTC.

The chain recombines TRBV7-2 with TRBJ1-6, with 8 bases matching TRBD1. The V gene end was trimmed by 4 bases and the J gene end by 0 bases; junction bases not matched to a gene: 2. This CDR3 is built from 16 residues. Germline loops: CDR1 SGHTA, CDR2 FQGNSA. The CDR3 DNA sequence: TGTGCCAGCAGCTGGACAGGGAGCTCCTATAATTCACCCCTCCACTTT. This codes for CASSWTGSSYNSPLHF. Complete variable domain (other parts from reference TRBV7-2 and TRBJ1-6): GAGVSQSPSNKVTEKGKDVELRCDPISGHTALYWYRQSLGQGLEFLIYFQGNSAPDKSGLPSDRFSAERTGGSVSTLTIQRTQQEDSAVYLCASSWTGSSYNSPLHFGNGTRLTVT.

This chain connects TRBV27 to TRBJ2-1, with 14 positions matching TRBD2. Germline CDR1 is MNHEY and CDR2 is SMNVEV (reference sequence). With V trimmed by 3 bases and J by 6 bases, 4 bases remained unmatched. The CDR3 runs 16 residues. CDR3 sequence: CASSFGTSGGINEQFF. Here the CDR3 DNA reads TGTGCCAGCAGTTTTGGGACTAGCGGGGGAATCAATGAGCAGTTCTTC.

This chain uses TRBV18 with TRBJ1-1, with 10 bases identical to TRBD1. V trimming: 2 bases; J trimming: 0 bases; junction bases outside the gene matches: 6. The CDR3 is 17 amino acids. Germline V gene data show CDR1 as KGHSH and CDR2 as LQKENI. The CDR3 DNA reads TGTGCCAGCTCACCAATGACAGGGGGCTTTATGAACACTGAAGCTTTCTTT. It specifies CASSPMTGGFMNTEAFF.

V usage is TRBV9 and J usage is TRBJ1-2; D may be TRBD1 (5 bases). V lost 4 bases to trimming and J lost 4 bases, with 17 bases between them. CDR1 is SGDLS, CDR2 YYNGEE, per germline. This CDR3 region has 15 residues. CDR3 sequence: CASSPAPTEAYGYTF. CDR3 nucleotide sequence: TGTGCCAGCAGCCCCGCCCCGACAGAAGCCTATGGCTACACCTTC.

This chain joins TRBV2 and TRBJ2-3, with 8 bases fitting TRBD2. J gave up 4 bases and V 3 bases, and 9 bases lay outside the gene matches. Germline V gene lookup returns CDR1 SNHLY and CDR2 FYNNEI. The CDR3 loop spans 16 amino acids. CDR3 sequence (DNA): TGTGCCAGCAGTGAGTTGAGGGGACTAGGCCCAGATACGCAGTATTTT. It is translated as CASSELRGLGPDTQYF.

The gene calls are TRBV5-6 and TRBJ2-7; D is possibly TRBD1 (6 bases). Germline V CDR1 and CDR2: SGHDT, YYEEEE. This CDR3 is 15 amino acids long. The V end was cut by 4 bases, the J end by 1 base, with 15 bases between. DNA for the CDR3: TGTGCCAGCAGCAGAACAGGGATACTATCCTACGAGCAGTACTTC. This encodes CASSRTGILSYEQYF.

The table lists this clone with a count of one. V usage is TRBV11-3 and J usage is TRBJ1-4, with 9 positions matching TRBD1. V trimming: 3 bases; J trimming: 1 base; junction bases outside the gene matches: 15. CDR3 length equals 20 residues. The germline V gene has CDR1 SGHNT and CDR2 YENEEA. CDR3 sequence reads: CASSLPHGDRECVTNEKLFF. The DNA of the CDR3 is TGTGCCAGCAGCTTGCCCCATGGGGACAGGGAGTGTGTAACTAATGAAAAACTGTTTTTT.

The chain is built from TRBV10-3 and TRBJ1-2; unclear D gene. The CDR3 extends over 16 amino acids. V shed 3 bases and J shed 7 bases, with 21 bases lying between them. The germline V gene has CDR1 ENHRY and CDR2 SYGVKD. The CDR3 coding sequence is TGTGCCATCAGTGAAACCGCGGGCGGAGGGTTTGCTGGCTACACCTTC. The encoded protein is CAISETAGGGFAGYTF.

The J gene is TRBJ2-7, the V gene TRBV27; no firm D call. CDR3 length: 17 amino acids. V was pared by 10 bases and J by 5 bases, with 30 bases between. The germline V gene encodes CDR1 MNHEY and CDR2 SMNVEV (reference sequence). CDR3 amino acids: CATKFWAPSSRHDEQYF. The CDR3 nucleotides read TGTGCCACCAAATTTTGGGCCCCCAGCAGTAGGCACGACGAGCAGTACTTC.

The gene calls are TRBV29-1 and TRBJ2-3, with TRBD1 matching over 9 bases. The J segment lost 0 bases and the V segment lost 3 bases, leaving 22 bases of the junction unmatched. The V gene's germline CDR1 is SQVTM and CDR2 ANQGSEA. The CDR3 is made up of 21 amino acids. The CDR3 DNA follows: TGCAGCGTTGATAGGTATATGGGGACAGGGTCAATTGCCGCTAGCACAGATACGCAGTATTTT. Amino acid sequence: CSVDRYMGTGSIAASTDTQYF.

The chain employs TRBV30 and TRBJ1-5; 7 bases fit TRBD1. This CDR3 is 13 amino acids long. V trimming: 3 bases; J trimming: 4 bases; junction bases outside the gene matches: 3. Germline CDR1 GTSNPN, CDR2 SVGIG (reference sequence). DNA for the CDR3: TGTGCCTGGAGCCTACAGGGGAATCAGCCCCAGCATTTT. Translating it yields CAWSLQGNQPQHF.

The chain's CDR3 is CASSLGVKRYNSPLHF. The DNA of the CDR3 is TGTGCCAGCAGCTTGGGCGTAAAACGTTATAATTCACCCCTCCACTTT. V is TRBV5-4 and J is TRBJ1-6; D unresolved. Germline lookup yields CDR1 SGHNT and CDR2 YYREEE (reference sequence). The CDR3 covers 16 residues. Trimming took 0 bases from V and 4 from J, leaving 11 bases between them.

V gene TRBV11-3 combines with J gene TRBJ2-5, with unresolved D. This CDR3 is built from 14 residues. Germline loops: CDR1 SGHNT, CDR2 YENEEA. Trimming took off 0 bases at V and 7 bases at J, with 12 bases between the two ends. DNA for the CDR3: TGTGCCAGCAGCTTAGATCCTAGTTCGGCGACCCAGTACTTC. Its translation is CASSLDPSSATQYF.

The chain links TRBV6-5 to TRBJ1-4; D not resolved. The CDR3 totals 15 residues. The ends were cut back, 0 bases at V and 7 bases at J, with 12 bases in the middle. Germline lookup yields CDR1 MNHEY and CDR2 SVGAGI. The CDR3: CASSYSTPGFEKLFF. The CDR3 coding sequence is TGTGCCAGCAGTTACTCAACCCCCGGGTTTGAAAAACTGTTTTTT.

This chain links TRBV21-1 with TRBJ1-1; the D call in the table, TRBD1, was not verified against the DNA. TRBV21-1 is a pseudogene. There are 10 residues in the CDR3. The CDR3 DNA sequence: TGTGCCAGAGGACAGGGCCAAGCTTTCTTT. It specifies CARGQGQAFF.

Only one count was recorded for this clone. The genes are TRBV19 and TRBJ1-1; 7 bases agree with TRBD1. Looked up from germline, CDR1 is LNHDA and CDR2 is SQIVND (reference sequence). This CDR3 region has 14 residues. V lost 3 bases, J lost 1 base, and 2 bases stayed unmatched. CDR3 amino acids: CASSIRTGNTEAFF. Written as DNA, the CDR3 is TGTGCCAGTAGTATTCGGACAGGGAACACTGAAGCTTTCTTT.

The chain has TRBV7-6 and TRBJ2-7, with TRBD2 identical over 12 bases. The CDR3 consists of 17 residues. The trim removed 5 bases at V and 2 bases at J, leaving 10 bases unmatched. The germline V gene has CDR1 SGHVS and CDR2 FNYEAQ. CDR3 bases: TGTGCCAGCAGCCCGACTAGCGGGGGAGGGGTCGCCTACGAGCAGTACTTC. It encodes CASSPTSGGGVAYEQYF. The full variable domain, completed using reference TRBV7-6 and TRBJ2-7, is GAGVSQSPRYKVTKRGQDVALRCDPISGHVSLYWYRQALGQGPEFLTYFNYEAQQDKSGLPNDRFSAERPEGSISTLTIQRTEQRDSAMYRCASSPTSGGGVAYEQYFGPGTRLTVT.

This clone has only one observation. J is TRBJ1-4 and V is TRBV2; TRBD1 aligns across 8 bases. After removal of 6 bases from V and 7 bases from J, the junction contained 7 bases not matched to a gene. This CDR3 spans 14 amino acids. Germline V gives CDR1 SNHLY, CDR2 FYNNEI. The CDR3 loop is CASRKGQGGEKLFF. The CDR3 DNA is TGTGCCAGCAGAAAAGGACAGGGAGGTGAAAAACTGTTTTTT. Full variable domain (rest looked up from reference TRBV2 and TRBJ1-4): EPEVTQTPSHQVTQMGQEVILRCVPISNHLYFYWYRQILGQKVEFLVSFYNNEISEKSEIFDDQFSVERPDGSNFTLKIRSTKLEDSAMYFCASRKGQGGEKLFFGSGTQLSVL.

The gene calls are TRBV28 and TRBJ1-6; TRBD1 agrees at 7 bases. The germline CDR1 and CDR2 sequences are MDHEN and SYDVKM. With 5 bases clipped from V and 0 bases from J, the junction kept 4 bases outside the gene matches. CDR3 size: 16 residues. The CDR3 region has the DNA TGTGCCAGCAGTCGGGACAGTGGCTCCTATAATTCACCCCTCCACTTT. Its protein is CASSRDSGSYNSPLHF. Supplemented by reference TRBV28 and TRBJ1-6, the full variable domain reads DVKVTQSSRYLVKRTGEKVFLECVQDMDHENMFWYRQDPGLGLRLIYFSYDVKMKEKGDIPEGYSVSREKKERFSLILESASTNQTSMYLCASSRDSGSYNSPLHFGNGTRLTVT.

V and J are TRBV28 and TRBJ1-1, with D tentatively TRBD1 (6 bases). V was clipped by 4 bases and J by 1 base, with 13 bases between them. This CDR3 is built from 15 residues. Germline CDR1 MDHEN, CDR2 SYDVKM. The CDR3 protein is CASSSHGQTNTEAFF. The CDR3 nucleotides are TGTGCCAGCAGTTCCCACGGACAGACGAACACTGAAGCTTTCTTT.

The CDR3 here is CASSPFGGDSITGELFF. DNA for the CDR3: TGTGCCAGCTCACCATTCGGCGGGGACAGTATCACCGGGGAGCTGTTTTTT. The chain carries TRBV18 and TRBJ2-2, with a weak D call TRBD1 (7 bases). Trimming took 2 bases from V and 4 from J, leaving 17 bases between them. The CDR3 is made up of 17 amino acids. Germline loops: CDR1 KGHSH, CDR2 LQKENI.

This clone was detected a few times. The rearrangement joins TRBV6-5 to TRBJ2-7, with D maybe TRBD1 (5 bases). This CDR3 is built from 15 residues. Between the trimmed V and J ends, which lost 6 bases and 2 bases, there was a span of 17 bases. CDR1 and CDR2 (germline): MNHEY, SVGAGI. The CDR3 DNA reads TGTGCCAGCAGCCATCCGGAGACAGCCACCTACGAGCAGTACTTC. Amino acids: CASSHPETATYEQYF.

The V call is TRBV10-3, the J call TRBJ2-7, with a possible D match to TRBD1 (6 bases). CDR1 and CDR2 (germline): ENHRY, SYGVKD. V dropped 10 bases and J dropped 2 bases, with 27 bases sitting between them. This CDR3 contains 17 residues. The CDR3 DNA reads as TGTGCCAGCTGGGACACGATAAAACCCGAAGCGACCTACGAGCAGTACTTC. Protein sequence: CASWDTIKPEATYEQYF.

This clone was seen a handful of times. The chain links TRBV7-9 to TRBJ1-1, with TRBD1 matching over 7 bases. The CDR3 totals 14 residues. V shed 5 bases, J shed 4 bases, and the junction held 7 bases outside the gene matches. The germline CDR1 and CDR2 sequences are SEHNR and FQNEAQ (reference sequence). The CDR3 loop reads CASSLRQGGTEAFF. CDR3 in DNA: TGTGCCAGCAGCCTGAGACAGGGAGGCACTGAAGCTTTCTTT. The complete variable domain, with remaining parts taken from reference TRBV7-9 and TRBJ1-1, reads DTGVSQNPRHKITKRGQNVTFRCDPISEHNRLYWYRQTLGQGPEFLTYFQNEAQLEKSRLLSDRFSAERPKGSFSTLEIQRTEQGDSAMYLCASSLRQGGTEAFFGQGTRLTVV.